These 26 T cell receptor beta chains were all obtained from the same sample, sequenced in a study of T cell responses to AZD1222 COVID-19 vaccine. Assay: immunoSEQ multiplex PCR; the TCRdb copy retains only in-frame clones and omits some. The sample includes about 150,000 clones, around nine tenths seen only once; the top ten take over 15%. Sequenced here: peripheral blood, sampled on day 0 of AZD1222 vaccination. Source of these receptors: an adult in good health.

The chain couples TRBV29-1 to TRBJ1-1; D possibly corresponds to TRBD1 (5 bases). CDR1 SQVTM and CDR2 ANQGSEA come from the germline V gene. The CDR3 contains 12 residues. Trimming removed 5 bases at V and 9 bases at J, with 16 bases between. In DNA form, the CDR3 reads TGCAGCGTTAGGGGTTCGGCCACACAAGCTTTCTTT. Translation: CSVRGSATQAFF.

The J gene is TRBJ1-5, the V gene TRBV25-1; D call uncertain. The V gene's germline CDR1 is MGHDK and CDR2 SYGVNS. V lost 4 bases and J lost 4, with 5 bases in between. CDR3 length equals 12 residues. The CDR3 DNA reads TGTGCCAGCAGTGTGGGGAATCAGCCCCAGCATTTT. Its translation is CASSVGNQPQHF. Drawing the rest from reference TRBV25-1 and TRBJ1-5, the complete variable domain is EADIYQTPRYLVIGTGKKITLECSQTMGHDKMYWYQQDPGMELHLIHYSYGVNSTEKGDLSSESTVSRIRTEHFPLTLESARPSHTSQYLCASSVGNQPQHFGDGTRLSIL.

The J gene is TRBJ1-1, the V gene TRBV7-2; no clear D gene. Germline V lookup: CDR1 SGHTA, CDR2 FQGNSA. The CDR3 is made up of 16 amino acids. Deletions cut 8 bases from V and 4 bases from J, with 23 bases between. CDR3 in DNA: TGTGCCAGCCGATTAGTCGGGAGGGAGGTAGTCACTGAAGCTTTCTTT. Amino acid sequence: CASRLVGREVVTEAFF.

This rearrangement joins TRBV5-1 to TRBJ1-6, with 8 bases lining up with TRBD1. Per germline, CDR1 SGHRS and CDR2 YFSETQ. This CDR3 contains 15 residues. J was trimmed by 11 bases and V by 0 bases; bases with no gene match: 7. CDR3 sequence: CASSLDGTGVTPLHF. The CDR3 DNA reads TGCGCCAGCAGCTTGGATGGGACAGGCGTGACACCCCTCCACTTT.

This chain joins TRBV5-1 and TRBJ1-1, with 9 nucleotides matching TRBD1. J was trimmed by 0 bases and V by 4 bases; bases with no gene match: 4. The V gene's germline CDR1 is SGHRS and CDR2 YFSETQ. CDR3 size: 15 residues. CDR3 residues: CASSADRGMNTEAFF. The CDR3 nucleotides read TGCGCCAGCAGCGCCGACAGGGGGATGAACACTGAAGCTTTCTTT.

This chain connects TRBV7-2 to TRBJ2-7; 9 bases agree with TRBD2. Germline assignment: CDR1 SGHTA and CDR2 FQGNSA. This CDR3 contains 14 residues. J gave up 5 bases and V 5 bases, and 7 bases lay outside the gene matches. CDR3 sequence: CASSPGTSHNEQYF. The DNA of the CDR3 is TGTGCCAGCAGCCCCGGGACTAGCCATAACGAGCAGTACTTC.

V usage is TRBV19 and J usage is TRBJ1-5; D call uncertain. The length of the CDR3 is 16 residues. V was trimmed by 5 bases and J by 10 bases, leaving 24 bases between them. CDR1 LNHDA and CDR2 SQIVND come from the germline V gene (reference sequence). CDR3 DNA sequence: TGTGCCAGTAGTCCGGCCCGGGCGGTCGGCGTCAACCCCCAGCATTTT. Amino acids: CASSPARAVGVNPQHF.

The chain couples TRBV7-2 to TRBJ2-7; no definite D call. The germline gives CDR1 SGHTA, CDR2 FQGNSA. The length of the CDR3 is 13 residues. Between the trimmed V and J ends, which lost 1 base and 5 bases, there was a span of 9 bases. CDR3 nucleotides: TGTGCCAGCAGCTTAGTCCCCAATAACGAGCAGTACTTC. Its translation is CASSLVPNNEQYF.

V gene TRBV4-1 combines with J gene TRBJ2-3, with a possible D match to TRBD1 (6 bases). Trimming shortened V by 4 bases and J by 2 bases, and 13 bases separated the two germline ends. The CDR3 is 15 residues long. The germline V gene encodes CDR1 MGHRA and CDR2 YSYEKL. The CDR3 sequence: CASSPGAFNTDTQYF. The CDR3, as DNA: TGCGCCAGCAGCCCAGGGGCTTTTAACACAGATACGCAGTATTTT.

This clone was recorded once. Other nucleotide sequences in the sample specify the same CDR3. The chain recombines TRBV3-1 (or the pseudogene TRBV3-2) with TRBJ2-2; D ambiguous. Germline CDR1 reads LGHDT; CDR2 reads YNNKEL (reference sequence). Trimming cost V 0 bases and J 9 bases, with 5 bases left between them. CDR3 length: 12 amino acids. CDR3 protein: CASSQEGRELFF. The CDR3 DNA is TGTGCCAGCAGCCAAGAGGGGAGGGAGCTGTTTTTT.

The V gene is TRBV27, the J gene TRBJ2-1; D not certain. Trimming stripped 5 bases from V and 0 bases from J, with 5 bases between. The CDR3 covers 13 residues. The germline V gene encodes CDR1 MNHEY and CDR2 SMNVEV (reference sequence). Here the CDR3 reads CASSLSSYNEQFF. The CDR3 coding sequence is TGTGCCAGCAGTCTCTCCTCCTACAATGAGCAGTTCTTC.

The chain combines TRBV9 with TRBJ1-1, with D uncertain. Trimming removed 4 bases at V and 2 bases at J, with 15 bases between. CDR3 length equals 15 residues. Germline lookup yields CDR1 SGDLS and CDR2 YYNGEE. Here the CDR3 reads CASSPNDRPNTEAFF. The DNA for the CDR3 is TGTGCCAGCAGCCCGAATGACCGGCCCAACACTGAAGCTTTCTTT.

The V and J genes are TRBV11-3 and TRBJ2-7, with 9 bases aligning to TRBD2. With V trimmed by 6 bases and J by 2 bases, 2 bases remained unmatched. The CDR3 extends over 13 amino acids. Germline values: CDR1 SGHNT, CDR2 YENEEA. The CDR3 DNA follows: TGTGCCAGCAGGCGGGGGGGCACCTACGAGCAGTACTTC. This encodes CASRRGGTYEQYF.

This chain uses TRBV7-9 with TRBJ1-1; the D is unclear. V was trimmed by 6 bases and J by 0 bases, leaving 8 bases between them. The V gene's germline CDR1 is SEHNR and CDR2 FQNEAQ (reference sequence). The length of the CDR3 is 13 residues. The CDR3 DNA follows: TGTGCCAGCAGGAAGGAGCTGAACACTGAAGCTTTCTTT. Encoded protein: CASRKELNTEAFF.

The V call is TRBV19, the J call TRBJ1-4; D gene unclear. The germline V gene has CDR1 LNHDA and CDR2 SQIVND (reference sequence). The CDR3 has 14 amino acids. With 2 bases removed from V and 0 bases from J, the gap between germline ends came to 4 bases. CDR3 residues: CASSIRATNEKLFF. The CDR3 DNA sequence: TGTGCCAGTAGTATACGGGCAACTAATGAAAAACTGTTTTTT.

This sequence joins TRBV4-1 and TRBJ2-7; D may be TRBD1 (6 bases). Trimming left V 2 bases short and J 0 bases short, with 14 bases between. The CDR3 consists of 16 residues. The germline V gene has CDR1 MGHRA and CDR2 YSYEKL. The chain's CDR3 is CASSQSAGQLSYEQYF. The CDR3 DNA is TGCGCCAGCAGCCAATCTGCAGGACAGCTCTCCTACGAGCAGTACTTC.

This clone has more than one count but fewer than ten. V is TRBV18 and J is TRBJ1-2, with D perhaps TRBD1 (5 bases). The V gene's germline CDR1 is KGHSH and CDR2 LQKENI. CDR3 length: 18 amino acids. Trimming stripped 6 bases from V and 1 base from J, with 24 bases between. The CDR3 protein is CASSTNEPGTNRNYGYTF. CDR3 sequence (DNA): TGTGCCAGCTCGACGAATGAACCCGGGACTAACCGTAACTATGGCTACACCTTC.

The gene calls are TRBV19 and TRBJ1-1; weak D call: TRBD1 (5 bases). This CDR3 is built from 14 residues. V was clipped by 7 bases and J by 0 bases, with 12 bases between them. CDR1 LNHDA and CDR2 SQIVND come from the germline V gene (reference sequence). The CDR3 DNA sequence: TGTGCCAGTACCCAGGGATTTGTGAACACTGAAGCTTTCTTT. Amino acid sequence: CASTQGFVNTEAFF.

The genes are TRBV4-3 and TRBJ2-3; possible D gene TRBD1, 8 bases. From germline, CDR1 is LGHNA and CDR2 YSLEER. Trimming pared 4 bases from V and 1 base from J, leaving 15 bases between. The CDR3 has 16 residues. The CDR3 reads CASSLYRGGRTDTQYF. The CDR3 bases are TGCGCCAGCAGCCTTTACAGGGGGGGACGCACAGATACGCAGTATTTT.

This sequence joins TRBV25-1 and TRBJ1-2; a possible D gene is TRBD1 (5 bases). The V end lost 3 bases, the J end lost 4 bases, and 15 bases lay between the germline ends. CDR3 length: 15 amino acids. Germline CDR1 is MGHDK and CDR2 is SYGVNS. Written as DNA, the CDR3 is TGTGCCAGCAGTGATTCTCCCGGGACGGCCTATGGCTACACCTTC. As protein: CASSDSPGTAYGYTF.

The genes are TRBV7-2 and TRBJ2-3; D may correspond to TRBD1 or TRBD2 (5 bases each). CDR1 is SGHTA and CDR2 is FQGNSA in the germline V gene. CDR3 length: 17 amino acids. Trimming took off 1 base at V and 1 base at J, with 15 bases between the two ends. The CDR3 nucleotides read TGTGCCAGCAGCTTAGAAATTTCTCGGGGCCGCACAGATACGCAGTATTTT. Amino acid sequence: CASSLEISRGRTDTQYF.

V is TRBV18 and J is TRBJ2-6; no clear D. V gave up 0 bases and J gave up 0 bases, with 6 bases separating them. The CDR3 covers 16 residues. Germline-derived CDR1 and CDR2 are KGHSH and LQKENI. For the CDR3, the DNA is TGTGCCAGCTCACCACCTCCGGGCTCTGGGGCCAACGTCCTGACTTTC. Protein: CASSPPPGSGANVLTF.

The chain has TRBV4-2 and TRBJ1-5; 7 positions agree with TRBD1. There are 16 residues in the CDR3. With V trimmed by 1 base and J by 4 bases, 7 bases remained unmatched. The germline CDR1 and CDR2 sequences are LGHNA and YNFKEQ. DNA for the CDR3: TGTGCCAGCAGCCAAGCCCGGGGACAGCCTAATCAGCCCCAGCATTTT. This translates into CASSQARGQPNQPQHF.

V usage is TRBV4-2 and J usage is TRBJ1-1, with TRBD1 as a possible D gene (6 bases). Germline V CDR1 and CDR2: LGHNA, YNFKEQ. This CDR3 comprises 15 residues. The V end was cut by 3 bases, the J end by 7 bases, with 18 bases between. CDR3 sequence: CASSQSPRGFGEAFF. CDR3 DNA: TGTGCCAGCAGCCAGTCTCCCAGGGGTTTTGGTGAAGCTTTCTTT.

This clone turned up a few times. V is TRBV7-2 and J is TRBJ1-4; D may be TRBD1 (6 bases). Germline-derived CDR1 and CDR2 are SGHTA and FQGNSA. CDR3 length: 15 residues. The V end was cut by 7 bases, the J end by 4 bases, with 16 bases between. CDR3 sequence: CASKMTGQLNEKLFF. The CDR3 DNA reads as TGTGCCAGCAAAATGACCGGACAGCTTAATGAAAAACTGTTTTTT.

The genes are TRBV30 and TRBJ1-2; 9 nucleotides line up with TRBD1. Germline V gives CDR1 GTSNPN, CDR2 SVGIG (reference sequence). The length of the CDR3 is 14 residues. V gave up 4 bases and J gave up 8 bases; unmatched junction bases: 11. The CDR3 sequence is CAWTIQGAQAGYTF. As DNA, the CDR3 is TGTGCCTGGACGATACAGGGGGCACAGGCGGGCTACACCTTC.